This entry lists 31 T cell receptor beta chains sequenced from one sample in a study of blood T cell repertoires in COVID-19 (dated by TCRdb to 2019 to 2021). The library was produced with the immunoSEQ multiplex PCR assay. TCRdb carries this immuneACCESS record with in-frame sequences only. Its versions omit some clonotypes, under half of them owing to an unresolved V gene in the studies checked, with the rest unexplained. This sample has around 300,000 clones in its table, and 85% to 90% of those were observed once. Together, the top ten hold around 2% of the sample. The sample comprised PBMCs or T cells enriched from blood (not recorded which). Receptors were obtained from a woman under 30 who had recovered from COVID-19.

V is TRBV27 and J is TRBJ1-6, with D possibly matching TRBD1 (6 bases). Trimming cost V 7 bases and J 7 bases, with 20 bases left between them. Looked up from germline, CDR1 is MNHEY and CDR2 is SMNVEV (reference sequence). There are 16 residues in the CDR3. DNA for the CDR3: TGTGCCAGCACGACGGGGGGGCAGGGGCCCAATTCACCCCTCCACTTT. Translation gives CASTTGGQGPNSPLHF.

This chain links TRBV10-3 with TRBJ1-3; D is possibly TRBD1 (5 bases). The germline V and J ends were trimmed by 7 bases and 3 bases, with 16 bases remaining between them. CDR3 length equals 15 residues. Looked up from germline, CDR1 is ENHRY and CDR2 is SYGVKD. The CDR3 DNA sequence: TGTGCCATCATTCTGCTCGGGGGGGATGGAAACACCATATATTTT. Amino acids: CAIILLGGDGNTIYF.

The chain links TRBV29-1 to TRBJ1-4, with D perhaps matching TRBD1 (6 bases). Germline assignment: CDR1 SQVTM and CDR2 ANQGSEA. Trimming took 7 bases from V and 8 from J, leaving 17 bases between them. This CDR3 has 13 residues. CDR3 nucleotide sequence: TGCAGCGCCGGGGGGGGGCGAGGAGAAAAACTGTTTTTT. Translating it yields CSAGGGRGEKLFF.

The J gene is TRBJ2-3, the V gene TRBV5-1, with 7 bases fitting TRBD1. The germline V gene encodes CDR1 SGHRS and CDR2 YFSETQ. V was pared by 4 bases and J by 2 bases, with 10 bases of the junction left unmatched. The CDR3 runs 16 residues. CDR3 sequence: CASSVGDSSFTDTQYF. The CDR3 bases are TGCGCCAGCAGCGTGGGGGACAGCTCCTTCACAGATACGCAGTATTTT.

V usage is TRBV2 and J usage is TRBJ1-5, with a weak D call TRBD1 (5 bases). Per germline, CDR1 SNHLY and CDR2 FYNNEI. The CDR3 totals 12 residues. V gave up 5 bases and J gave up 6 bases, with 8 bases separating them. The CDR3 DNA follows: TGTGCCAGCAGTCAGGGCGCTCAGCCCCAGCATTTT. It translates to CASSQGAQPQHF.

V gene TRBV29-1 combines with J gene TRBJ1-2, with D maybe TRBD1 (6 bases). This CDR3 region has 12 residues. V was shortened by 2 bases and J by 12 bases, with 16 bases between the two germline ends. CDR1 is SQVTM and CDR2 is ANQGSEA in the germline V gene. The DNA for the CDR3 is TGCAGCGTTGAATTTTTAGGACAGCCCAACACCTTC. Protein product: CSVEFLGQPNTF.

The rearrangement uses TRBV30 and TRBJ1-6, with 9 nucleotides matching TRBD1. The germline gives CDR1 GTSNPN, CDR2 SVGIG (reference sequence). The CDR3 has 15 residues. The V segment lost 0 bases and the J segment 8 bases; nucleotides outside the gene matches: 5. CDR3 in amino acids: CAWSVLGQGYSPLHF. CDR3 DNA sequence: TGTGCCTGGAGTGTACTCGGACAGGGGTATTCACCCCTCCACTTT.

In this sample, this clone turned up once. The CDR3 nucleotides read TGTGCCAGTACCCCGGGGCCGGGAGAGGGCCTAATAAATAGCAATCAGCCCCAGCATTTT. Its translation: CASTPGPGEGLINSNQPQHF. The rearrangement links TRBV19 to TRBJ1-5; possibly TRBD1 for D (5 bases). The CDR3 is 20 amino acids. V was shortened by 7 bases and J by 0 bases, with 28 bases between the two germline ends. Germline V CDR1 and CDR2: LNHDA, SQIVND (reference sequence).

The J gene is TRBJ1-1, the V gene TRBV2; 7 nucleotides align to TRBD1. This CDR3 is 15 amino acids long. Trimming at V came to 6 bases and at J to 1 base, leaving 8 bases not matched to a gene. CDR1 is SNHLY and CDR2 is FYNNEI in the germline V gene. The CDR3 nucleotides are TGTGCCAGCAGCCTAAACAGGGGACAGAACACTGAAGCTTTCTTT. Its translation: CASSLNRGQNTEAFF.

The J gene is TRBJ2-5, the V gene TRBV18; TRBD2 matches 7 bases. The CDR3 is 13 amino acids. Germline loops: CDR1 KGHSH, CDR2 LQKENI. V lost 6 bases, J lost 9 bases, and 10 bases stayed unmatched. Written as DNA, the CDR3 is TGTGCCAGCTCCCCGGGAGGCGCAGCGGCCCAGTACTTC. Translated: CASSPGGAAAQYF. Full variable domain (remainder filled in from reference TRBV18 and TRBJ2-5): NAGVMQNPRHLVRRRGQEARLRCSPMKGHSHVYWYRQLPEEGLKFMVYLQKENIIDESGMPKERFSAEFPKEGPSILRIQQVVRGDSAAYFCASSPGGAAAQYFGPGTRLLVL.

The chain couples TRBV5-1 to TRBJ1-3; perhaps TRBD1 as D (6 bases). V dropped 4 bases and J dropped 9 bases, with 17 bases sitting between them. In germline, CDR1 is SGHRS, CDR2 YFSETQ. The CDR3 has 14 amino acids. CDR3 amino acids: CASSPGTSDLTIYF. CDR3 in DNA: TGCGCCAGCAGCCCCGGGACATCGGACCTCACCATATATTTT.

CDR3 in amino acids: CASSLFSGGAKDTQYF. CDR3 DNA: TGTGCCAGCAGTTTATTTAGCGGGGGGGCCAAAGATACGCAGTATTTT. The V and J genes are TRBV27 and TRBJ2-3; TRBD2 matches 11 bases. J lost 5 bases, V lost 1 base, and 5 bases had no gene match. Germline assignment: CDR1 MNHEY and CDR2 SMNVEV (reference sequence). The CDR3 is made up of 16 amino acids.

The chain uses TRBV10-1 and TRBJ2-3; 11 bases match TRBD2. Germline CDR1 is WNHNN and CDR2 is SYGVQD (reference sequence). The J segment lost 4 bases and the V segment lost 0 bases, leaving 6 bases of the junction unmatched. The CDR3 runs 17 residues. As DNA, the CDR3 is TGCGCCAGCAGTGAGTCAGTTAGCGGGGGGGCCGCAGATACGCAGTATTTT. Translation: CASSESVSGGAADTQYF.

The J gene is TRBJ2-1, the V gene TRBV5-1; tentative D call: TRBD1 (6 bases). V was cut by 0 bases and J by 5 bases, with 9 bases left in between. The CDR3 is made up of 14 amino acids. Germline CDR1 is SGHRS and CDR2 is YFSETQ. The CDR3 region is CASSLDRGNNEQFF. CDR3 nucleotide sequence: TGCGCCAGCAGCTTGGATAGGGGGAACAATGAGCAGTTCTTC.

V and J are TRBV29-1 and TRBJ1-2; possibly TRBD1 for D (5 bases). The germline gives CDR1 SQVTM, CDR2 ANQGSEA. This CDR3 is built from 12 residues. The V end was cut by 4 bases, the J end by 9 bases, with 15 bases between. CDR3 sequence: CSVVRDPGSYTF. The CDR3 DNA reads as TGCAGCGTTGTTAGAGACCCAGGGAGCTACACCTTC. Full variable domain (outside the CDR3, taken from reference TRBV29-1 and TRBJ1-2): SAVISQKPSRDICQRGTSLTIQCQVDSQVTMMFWYRQQPGQSLTLIATANQGSEATYESGFVIDKFPISRPNLTFSTLTVSNMSPEDSSIYLCSVVRDPGSYTFGSGTRLTVV.

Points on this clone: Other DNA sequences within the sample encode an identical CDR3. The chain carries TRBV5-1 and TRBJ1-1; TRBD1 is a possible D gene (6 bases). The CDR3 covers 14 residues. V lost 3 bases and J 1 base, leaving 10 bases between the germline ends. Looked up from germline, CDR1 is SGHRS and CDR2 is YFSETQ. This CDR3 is CASSSGQPNTEAFF. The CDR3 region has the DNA TGCGCCAGCAGCTCCGGACAGCCGAACACTGAAGCTTTCTTT.

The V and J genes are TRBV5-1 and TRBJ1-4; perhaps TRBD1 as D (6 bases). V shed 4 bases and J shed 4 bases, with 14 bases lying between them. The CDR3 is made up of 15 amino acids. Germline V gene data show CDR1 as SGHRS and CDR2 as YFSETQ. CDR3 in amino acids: CASSPDRTNNEKLFF. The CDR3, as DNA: TGCGCCAGCAGCCCCGACAGGACGAATAATGAAAAACTGTTTTTT. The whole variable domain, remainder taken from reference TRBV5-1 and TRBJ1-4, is KAGVTQTPRYLIKTRGQQVTLSCSPISGHRSVSWYQQTPGQGLQFLFEYFSETQRNKGNFPGRFSGRQFSNSRSEMNVSTLELGDSALYLCASSPDRTNNEKLFFGSGTQLSVL.

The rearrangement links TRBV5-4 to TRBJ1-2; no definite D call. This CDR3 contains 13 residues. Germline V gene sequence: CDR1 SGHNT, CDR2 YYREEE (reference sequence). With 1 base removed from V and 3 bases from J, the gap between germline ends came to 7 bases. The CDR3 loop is CASSLSGYYGYTF. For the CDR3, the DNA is TGTGCCAGCAGCTTGTCAGGTTACTATGGCTACACCTTC.

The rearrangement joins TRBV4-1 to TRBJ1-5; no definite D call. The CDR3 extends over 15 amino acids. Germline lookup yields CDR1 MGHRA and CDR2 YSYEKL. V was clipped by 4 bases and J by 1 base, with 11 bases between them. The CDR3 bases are TGCGCCAGCAGCCCCGACGGGGAGAGCAATCAGCCCCAGCATTTT. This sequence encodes CASSPDGESNQPQHF.

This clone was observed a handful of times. The CDR3 loop is CASRATSGGADTQYF. The CDR3 nucleotides are TGTGCCAGCAGGGCTACTAGCGGGGGGGCAGATACGCAGTATTTT. The chain links TRBV2 to TRBJ2-3, with TRBD2 identical over 13 bases. Germline V gives CDR1 SNHLY, CDR2 FYNNEI. The CDR3 is made up of 15 amino acids. Trimming took 6 bases from V and 4 from J; bases not matched to a gene: 4.

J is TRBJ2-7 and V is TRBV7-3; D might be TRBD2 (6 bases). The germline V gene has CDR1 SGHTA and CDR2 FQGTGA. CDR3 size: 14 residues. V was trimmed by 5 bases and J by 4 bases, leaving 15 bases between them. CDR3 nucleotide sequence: TGTGCCAGCAGCCCCCGAGGCGGAGGGTACGAGCAGTACTTC. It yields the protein CASSPRGGGYEQYF. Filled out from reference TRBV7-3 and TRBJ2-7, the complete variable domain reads GAGVSQTPSNKVTEKGKYVELRCDPISGHTALYWYRQSLGQGPEFLIYFQGTGAADDSGLPNDRFFAVRPEGSVSTLKIQRTERGDSAVYLCASSPRGGGYEQYFGPGTRLTVT.

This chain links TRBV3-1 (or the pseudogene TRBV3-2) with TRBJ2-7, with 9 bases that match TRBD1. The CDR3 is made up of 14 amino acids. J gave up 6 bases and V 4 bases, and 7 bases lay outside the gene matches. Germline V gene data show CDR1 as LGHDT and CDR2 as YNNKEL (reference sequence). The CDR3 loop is CASSLRQGVSEQYF. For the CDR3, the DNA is TGTGCCAGCAGCCTGAGACAGGGGGTCTCCGAGCAGTACTTC.

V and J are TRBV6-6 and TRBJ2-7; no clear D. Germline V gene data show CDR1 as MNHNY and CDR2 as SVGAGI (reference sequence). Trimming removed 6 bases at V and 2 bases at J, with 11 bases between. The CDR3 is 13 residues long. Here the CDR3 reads CASSHTETYEQYF. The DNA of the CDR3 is TGTGCCAGCAGCCATACTGAAACCTACGAGCAGTACTTC.

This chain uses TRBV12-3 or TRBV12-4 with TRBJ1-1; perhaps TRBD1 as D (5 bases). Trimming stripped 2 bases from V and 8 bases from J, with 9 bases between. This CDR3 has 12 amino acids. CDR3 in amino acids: CASSLMGGEAFF. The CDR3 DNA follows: TGTGCCAGCAGTTTAATGGGGGGAGAAGCTTTCTTT.

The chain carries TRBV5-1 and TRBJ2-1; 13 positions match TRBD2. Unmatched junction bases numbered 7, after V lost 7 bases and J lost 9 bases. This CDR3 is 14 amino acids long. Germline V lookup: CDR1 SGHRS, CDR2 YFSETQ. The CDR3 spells CASGTSGASGEQFF. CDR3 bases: TGCGCCAGCGGGACTAGCGGGGCGTCAGGTGAGCAGTTCTTC.

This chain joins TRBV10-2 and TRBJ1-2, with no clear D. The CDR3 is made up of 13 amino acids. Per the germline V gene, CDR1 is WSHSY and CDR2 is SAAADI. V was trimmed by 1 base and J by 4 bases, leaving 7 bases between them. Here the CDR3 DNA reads TGCGCCAGCAGTGAGTGGGAGCGCTATGGCTACACCTTC. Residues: CASSEWERYGYTF.

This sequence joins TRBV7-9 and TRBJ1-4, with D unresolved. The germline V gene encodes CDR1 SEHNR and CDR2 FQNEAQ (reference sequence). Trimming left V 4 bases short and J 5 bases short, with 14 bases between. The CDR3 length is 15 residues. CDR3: CASSYPSTLNEKLFF. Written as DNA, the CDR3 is TGTGCCAGCAGCTACCCCTCAACACTAAATGAAAAACTGTTTTTT.

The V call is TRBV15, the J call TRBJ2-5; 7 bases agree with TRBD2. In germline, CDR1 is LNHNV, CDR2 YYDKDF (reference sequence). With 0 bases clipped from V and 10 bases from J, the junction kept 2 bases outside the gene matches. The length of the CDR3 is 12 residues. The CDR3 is CATSRDRGVQYF. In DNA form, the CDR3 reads TGTGCCACCAGCAGAGATCGGGGGGTCCAGTACTTC.

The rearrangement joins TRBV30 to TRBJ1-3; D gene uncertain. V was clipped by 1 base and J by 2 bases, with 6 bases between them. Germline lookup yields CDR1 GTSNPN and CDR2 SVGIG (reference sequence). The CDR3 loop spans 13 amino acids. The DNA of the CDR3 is TGTGCCTGGAGTGACGGGGCTGGAAACACCATATATTTT. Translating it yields CAWSDGAGNTIYF.

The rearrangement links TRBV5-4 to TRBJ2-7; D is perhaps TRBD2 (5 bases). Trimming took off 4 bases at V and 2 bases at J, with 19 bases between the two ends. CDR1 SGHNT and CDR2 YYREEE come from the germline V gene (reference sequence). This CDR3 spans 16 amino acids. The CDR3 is CASSVPSVNGAYEQYF. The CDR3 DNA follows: TGTGCCAGCAGCGTACCCTCAGTGAACGGGGCCTACGAGCAGTACTTC.

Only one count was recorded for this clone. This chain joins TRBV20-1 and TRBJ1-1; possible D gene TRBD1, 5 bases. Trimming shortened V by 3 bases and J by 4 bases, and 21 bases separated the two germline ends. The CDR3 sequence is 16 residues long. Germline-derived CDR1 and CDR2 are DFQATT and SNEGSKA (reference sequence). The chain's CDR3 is CSASQPGRAPSTEAFF. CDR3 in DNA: TGCAGTGCTAGTCAGCCAGGCAGGGCCCCGAGCACTGAAGCTTTCTTT.